This T cell receptor beta chain derives from a study of human thymus T cells (dated by TCRdb to about 2020). A note on the overall study: TCR alpha and beta repertoires from fewer than ten infant thymus samples and four related peripheral blood samples were characterized in the study. Donor ages ranged from about 7 to 244 days, and the cohort comprised five or six male and a couple of female infants. What the study reported, not specific to this receptor: On average, thymus samples yielded about 810,000 unique TCRB clonotypes, whereas blood samples yielded approximately 84,000. Both the thymic and the peripheral blood repertoires appeared to show biased V and J gene segment usage.

In Finland, the donors were immunologically healthy infants who were having open corrective cardiac surgery for congenital heart defects. For four of the eight donors, a small about 0.5-1 mL aliquot of peripheral blood was collected during surgery. For the blood samples, genomic DNA was extracted from all available leukocytes instead of from a set number of cells. ACK lysis buffer was used to remove erythrocytes from the blood, and the remaining leukocytes were kept as pellets at -70 degrees C. Genomic DNA was extracted from frozen cell pellets with a QIAsymphony instrument. TCRB and TCRAD loci were amplified from a standardized quantity of quality-controlled genomic DNA using the immunoSEQ multiplex PCR assay. The V(D)J region was spanned by amplicons of a length sufficient to cover the CDR3 and to identify V and J genes. The commercial immunoSEQ service was used to sequence amplicons on an Illumina platform. The authors processed their data as follows. Primer bias and sequencing errors were corrected as previously described, and TCRAD and TCRB definitions were based on the IMGT database. The repertoires were analysed using immunoSEQ Analyzer 3.0 and VDJTools for basic statistics, V/J segment usage, diversity estimates, rarefaction and pairwise overlap. Diversity was estimated using the Chao1, ChaoE, Efron-Thisted, Shannon and inverse Simpson indices, and was also estimated on datasets down-sampled to the size of the smallest sample. Repertoire overlap was assessed by strict matching of CDR3 nucleotide sequence, V gene and J gene, and clustering was done by Jaccard-based multidimensional scaling. TCRdb mirrors the immuneACCESS table, restricted to in-frame sequences. Some clones are absent from its copies; in checked studies, under half trace to an unresolved V gene, and the reason for the others is unknown. The DNA gave D and trimming, while V, J and clone size come from that table. The sample includes some 50,000 clones, with roughly 94% observed a single time. 0.15% to 0.2% of the sample lies in the top ten.

Measured from the cysteine to the phenylalanine, the CDR3 is 15 residues long. Only the CDR3 DNA is retained, 45 bases long and in frame from the first base. After removal of 4 bases from V and 2 bases from J, the junction retains 6 bases not matched to a gene. CDR1 and CDR2 are read off the germline V gene (reference sequence) as PRHDT and FYEKMQ. Comments on this clone: Its antigen remains undetermined. No base-level quality is on record; no much larger clone is a single base apart.

This TCR derives from a girl less than two years old with a congenital heart defect but otherwise immunologically healthy. The sequencing sample was made of blood. This sequence uses TRBV13 and TRBJ2-3, with 7 bases in between that match TRBD2. The CDR3 sequence is CASSWGAGFTDTQYF. The base sequence is TGTGCCAGCAGCTGGGGAGCGGGATTCACAGATACGCAGTATTTT.